This T cell receptor (beta chain) appears in the sequencing data of a study of shared clonotypes between healthy human individuals. Overall study findings and caveats: Genetic and exposure-history diversity was limited by the small donor number. In this cohort, only blood was sampled, and tissue repertoires likely differ. Incompleteness in sorted-subset sequencing, despite large depth, was shown by rarefaction.

Of note for this clone: Its specificity is unknown.

Assay used: immunoSEQ multiplex PCR; TCRdb lists only in-frame clones, some missing. The table lists about 710,000 clones, approximately 77% of them singletons. The CDR3 contains 15 residues. V lost 5 bases to trimming and J lost 5 bases, with 18 bases between them. Germline values: CDR1 SGHTA, CDR2 FQGNSA. The sequencing input was memory CD4+ T cells sorted from blood. Subset in this sample: CD45RA-negative fraction. The chain links TRBV7-2 to TRBJ2-5; tentative D call: TRBD2 (6 bases). This TCR was recovered from a woman in her thirties in good health. CDR3 coding DNA: TGTGCCAGCAGCCCCGCGGGGTGGGTCGGGGAGACCCAGTACTTC. It encodes CASSPAGWVGETQYF.